What follows describes a single T cell receptor beta chain. This entry belongs to a study of blood T cell repertoires in COVID-19. Study context: From the United States, Italy and Spain came samples of acute and convalescent COVID-19. The analysed material was cDNA or gDNA that came from T cells, B-cell-depleted T cells, or PBMCs.

There are 13 residues in the CDR3. V lost 8 bases, J lost 1 base, and 4 bases stayed unmatched. The germline V gene has CDR1 WNHNN and CDR2 SYGVQD (reference sequence). TCRdb's table, derived via immunoSEQ multiplex PCR, lists solely in-frame clones and lacks some. Of fewer than 45,000 clones in the sample, 87% are singletons; the top ten hold roughly a tenth. This TCR derives from a man older than 75 with active COVID-19. V gene TRBV10-1 combines with J gene TRBJ1-1; TRBD1 aligns across 7 bases. The sample was peripheral blood. CDR3 sequence: CASSTGENTEAFF. The CDR3 DNA is TGCGCCAGCTCTACAGGGGAGAACACTGAAGCTTTCTTT.